This T cell receptor (beta chain) was captured in a study of T-cell reconstitution after alpha-beta-depleted transplantation in children. This CDR3 is 16 amino acids long. Germline CDR1 is LGHNA and CDR2 is YNFKEQ. V lost 0 bases, J lost 4 bases, and 4 bases stayed unmatched. TCRbeta library construction was performed incorporating unique molecular identifiers. One entry per CDR3 protein results from TCRdb running MiXCR on the PCR reads. The sample lists roughly 400,000 distinct CDR3 sequences; roughly 44% were seen once. The receptor was derived from a girl aged 2 to 10 with aplastic anemia, due to receive a stem cell transplant. The chain combines TRBV4-2 with TRBJ2-5; 11 positions match TRBD2. Sequencing was performed on PBMCs, taken before TCRalphabeta/CD19-depleted stem cell transplant. CDR3 bases: TGTGCCAGCAGCCAAGATGATAGCGGGGGGGCAGAGACCCAGTACTTC. Encoded protein: CASSQDDSGGAETQYF.